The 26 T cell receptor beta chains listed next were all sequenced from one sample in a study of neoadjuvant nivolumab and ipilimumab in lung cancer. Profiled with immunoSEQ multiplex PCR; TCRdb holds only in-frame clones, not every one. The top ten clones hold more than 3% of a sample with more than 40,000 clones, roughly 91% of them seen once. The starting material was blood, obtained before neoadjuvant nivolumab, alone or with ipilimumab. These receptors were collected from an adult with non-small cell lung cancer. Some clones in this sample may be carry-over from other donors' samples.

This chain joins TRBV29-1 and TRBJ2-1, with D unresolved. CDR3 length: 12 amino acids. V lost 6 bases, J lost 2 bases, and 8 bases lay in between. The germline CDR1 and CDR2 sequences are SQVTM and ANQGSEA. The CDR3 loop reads CSVPSAYNEQFF. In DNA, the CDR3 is TGCAGCGTGCCGTCGGCCTACAATGAGCAGTTCTTC.

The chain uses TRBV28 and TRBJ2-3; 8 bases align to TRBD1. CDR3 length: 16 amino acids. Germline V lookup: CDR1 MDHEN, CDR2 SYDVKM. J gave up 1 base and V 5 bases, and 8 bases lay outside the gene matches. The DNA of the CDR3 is TGTGCCAGCAGTCCCTGGACAGGGATTGGCACAGATACGCAGTATTTT. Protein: CASSPWTGIGTDTQYF. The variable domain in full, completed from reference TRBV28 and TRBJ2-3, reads DVKVTQSSRYLVKRTGEKVFLECVQDMDHENMFWYRQDPGLGLRLIYFSYDVKMKEKGDIPEGYSVSREKKERFSLILESASTNQTSMYLCASSPWTGIGTDTQYFGPGTRLTVL.

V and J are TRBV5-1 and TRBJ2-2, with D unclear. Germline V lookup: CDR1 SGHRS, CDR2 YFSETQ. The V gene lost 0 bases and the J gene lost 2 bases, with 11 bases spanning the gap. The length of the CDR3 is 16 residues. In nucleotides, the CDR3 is TGCGCCAGCAGCTTGGCCGTGACCGGAAACACCGGGGAGCTGTTTTTT. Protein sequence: CASSLAVTGNTGELFF.

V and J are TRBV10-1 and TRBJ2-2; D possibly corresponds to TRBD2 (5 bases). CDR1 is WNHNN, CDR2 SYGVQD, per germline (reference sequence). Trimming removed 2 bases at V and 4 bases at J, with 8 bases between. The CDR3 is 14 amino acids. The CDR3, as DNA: TGCGCCAGCAGTGAGCCCGGGGTCACCGGGGAGCTGTTTTTT. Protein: CASSEPGVTGELFF.

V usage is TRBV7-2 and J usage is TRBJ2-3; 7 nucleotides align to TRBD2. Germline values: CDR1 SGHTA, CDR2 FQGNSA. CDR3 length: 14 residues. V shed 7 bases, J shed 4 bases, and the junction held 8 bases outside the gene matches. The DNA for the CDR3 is TGTGCCAGCACCCTACCGGGAGGCTCAGATACGCAGTATTTT. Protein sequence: CASTLPGGSDTQYF.

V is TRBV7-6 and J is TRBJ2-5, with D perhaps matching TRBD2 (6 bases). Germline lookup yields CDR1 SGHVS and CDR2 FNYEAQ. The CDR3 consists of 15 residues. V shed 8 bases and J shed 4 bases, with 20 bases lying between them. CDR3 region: CASGEAAIRLETQYF. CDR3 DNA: TGTGCCAGCGGGGAGGCAGCCATCAGACTAGAGACCCAGTACTTC.

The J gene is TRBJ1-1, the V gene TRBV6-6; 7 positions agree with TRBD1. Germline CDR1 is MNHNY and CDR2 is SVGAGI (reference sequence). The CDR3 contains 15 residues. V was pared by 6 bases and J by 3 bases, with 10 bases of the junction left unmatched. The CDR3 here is CASRDTGVGDTEAFF. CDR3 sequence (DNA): TGTGCCAGCAGGGACACAGGGGTAGGGGACACTGAAGCTTTCTTT.

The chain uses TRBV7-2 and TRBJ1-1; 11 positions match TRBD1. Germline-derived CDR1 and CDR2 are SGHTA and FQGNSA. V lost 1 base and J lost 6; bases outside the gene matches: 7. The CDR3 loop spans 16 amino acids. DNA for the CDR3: TGTGCCAGCAGCTTAGGGGGGACAGGGGGTTCCTCTGAAGCTTTCTTT. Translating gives CASSLGGTGGSSEAFF.

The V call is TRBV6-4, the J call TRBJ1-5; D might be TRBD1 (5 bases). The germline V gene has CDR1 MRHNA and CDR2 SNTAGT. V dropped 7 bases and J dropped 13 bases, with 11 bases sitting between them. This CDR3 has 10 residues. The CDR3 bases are TGTGCCAGCACCGAGAGGGGTCAGCATTTT. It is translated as CASTERGQHF.

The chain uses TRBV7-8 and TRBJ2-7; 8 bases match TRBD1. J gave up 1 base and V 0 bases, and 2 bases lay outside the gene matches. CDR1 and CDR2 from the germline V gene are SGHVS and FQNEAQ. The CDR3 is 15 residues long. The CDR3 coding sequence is TGTGCCAGCAGCTTAGCGACAGGGGAGTCCTACGAGCAGTACTTC. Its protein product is CASSLATGESYEQYF. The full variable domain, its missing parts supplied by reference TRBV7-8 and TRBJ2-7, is GAGVSQSPRYKVAKRGQDVALRCDPISGHVSLFWYQQALGQGPEFLTYFQNEAQLDKSGLPSDRFFAERPEGSVSTLKIQRTQQEDSAVYLCASSLATGESYEQYFGPGTRLTVT.

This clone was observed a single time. CDR3 sequence: CASRVSRNQPQHF. The DNA of the CDR3 is TGTGCCAGCAGAGTCAGTCGCAATCAGCCCCAGCATTTT. The chain has TRBV6-5 and TRBJ1-5; D is ambiguous. The CDR3 covers 13 residues. The V gene lost 6 bases and the J gene lost 2 bases, with 8 bases spanning the gap. Germline CDR1 reads MNHEY; CDR2 reads SVGAGI.

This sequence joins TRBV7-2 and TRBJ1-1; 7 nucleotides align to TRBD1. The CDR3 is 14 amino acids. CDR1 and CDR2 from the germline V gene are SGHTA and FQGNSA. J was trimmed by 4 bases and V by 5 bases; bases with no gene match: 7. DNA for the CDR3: TGTGCCAGCAGCCCCCGACAGGGTGGCACTGAAGCTTTCTTT. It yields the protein CASSPRQGGTEAFF.

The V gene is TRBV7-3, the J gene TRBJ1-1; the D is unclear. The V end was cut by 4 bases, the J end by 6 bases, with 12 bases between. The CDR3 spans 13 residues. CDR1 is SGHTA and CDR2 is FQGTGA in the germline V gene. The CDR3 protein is CASSSLGGAEAFF. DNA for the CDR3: TGTGCCAGCAGCTCCTTGGGAGGCGCTGAAGCTTTCTTT.

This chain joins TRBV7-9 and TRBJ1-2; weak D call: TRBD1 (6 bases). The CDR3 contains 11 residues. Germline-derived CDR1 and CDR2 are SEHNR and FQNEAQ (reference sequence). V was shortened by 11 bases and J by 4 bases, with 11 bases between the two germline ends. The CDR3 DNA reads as TGTGCCTCGGGGGGCATCTATGGCTACACCTTC. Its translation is CASGGIYGYTF.

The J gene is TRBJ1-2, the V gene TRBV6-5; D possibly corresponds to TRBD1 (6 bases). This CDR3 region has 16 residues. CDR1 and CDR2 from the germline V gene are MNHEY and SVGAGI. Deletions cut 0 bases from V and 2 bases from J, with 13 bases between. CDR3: CASSYSKGRGNYGYTF. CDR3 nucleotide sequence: TGTGCCAGCAGTTACTCGAAGGGGAGGGGGAACTATGGCTACACCTTC.

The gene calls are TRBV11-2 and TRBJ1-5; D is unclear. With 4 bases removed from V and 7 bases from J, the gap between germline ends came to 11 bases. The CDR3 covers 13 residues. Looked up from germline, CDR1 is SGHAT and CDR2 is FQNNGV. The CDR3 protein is CASSSGIGQPQHF. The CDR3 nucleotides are TGTGCCAGCAGCTCTGGTATAGGACAGCCCCAGCATTTT.

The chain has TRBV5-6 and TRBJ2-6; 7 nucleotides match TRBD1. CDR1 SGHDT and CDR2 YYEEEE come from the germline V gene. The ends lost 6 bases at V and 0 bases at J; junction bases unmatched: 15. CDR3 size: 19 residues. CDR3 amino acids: CASTVLTGQRGSGANVLTF. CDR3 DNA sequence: TGTGCCAGCACGGTGCTGACAGGGCAAAGGGGCTCTGGGGCCAACGTCCTGACTTTC.

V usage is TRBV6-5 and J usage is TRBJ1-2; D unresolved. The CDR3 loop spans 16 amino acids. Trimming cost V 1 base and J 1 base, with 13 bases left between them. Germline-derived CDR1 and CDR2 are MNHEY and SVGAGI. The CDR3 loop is CASSYFPEVLNYGYTF. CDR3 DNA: TGTGCCAGCAGTTACTTTCCCGAGGTGCTTAACTATGGCTACACCTTC.

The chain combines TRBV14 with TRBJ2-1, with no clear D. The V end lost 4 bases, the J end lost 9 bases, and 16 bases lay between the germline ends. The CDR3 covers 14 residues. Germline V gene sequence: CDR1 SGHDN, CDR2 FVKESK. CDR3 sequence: CASSLSPIWGEQFF. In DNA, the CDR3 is TGTGCCAGCAGCCTCTCTCCGATCTGGGGTGAGCAGTTCTTC.

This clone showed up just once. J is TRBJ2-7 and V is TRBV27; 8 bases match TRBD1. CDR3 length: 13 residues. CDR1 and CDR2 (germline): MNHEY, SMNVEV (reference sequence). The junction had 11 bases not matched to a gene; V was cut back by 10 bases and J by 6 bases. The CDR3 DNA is TGTGCCACCGAGGACAGGGCGGCGGCCGAGCAGTACTTC. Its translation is CATEDRAAAEQYF.

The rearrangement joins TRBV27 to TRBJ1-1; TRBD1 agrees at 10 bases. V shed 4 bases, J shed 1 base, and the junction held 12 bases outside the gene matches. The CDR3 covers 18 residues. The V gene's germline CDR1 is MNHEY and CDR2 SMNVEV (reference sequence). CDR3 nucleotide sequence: TGTGCCAGCAGTTCTTGGGGAGGGACAGGGGACGAGAACACTGAAGCTTTCTTT. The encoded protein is CASSSWGGTGDENTEAFF.

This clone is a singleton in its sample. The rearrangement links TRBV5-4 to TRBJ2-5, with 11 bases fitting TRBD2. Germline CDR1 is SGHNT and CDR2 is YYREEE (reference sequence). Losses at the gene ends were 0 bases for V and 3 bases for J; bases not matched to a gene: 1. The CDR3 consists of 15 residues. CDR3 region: CASSLGGLAEETQYF. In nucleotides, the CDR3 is TGTGCCAGCAGCTTGGGGGGACTAGCGGAAGAGACCCAGTACTTC.

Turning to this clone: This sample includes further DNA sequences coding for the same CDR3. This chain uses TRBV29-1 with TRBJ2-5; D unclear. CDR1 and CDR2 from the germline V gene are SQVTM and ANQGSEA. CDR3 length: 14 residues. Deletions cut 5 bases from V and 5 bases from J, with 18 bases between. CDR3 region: CSVSMMGQRETQYF. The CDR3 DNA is TGCAGCGTTTCAATGATGGGTCAGAGGGAGACCCAGTACTTC.

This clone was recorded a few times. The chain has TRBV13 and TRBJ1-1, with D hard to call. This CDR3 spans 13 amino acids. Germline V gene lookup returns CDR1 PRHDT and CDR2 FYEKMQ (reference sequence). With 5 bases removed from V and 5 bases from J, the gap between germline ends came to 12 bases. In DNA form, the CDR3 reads TGTGCCAGCAGCCTGGCCGGGAAGACTGAAGCTTTCTTT. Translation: CASSLAGKTEAFF.

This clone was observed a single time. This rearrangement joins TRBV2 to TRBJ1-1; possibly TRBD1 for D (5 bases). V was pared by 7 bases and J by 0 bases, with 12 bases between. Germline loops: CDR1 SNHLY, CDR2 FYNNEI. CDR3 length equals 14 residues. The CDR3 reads CASTSGGLNTEAFF. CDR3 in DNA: TGTGCCAGCACCTCCGGGGGTTTGAACACTGAAGCTTTCTTT.

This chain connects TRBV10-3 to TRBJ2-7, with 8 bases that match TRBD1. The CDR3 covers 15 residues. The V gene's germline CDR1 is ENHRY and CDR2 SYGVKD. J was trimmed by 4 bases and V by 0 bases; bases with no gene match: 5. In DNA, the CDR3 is TGTGCCATCAGTGAGTCGAGTGACAGGGGATACGAGCAGTACTTC. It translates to CAISESSDRGYEQYF.